This T cell receptor (beta chain) was sequenced during a study of cytomegalovirus exposure and HLA in healthy donors. Study-level points and caveats: The productive fraction for most TCR beta V segments was about 90% or about 30% in an earlier analysis.

The study ran its PCR with 60 Vbeta and 13 Jbeta primers. Using immunoSEQ multiplex PCR, the repertoire was profiled, and TCRdb retains in-frame clones only, with some absent. This sample has 150,000 to 250,000 clones; roughly four fifths occur once, and the top ten carry 6% to 8%. Only a few counts were recorded for this clone. The antigen remains unidentified. With V trimmed by 6 bases and J by 1 base, 6 bases remained unmatched. CDR3 length: 15 residues. CDR1 and CDR2 (germline): MNHEY, SVGAGI. This chain connects TRBV6-5 to TRBJ2-7, with 10 bases that match TRBD1. The specimen was PBMCs. This sequence was found in a woman aged 50 to 65 in good health and CMV-seropositive. For the CDR3, the DNA is TGTGCCAGCAGGATTCGGGACAGGGGTTCCTACGAGCAGTACTTC. Amino acid sequence: CASRIRDRGSYEQYF.